These 4 T cell receptor beta chains originate from one sample sequenced in a study of blood T cell repertoires in COVID-19 (dated by TCRdb to between 2020 and 2021). Receptors were amplified or captured by the immunoSEQ multiplex PCR assay. The table was pulled from immuneACCESS by TCRdb, which kept in-frame rearrangements only. Such tables lose some clones; where checked, under half of the loss comes from unresolved V genes, and the rest has no known cause. Present in this sample are about 92,000 clones, around 88% of which were seen just once. Roughly 18% of the sample goes to the ten largest clones. The specimen was peripheral blood. Receptors originate from a woman aged 60-75 years with COVID-19, enrolled during active disease.

The genes are TRBV3-1 (or the pseudogene TRBV3-2) and TRBJ2-1; 13 nucleotides agree with TRBD2. With V trimmed by 0 bases and J by 7 bases, 3 bases remained unmatched. The CDR3 spans 16 residues. CDR1 is LGHDT and CDR2 is YNNKEL in the germline V gene (reference sequence). CDR3 in DNA: TGTGCCAGCAGCCAAGAAAAACTAGCGGGGGGGAATGAGCAGTTCTTC. Its protein product is CASSQEKLAGGNEQFF.

The CDR3 loop reads CASRRGTGLANEQFF. CDR3 in DNA: TGTGCCAGCAGACGCGGGACAGGGCTTGCCAATGAGCAGTTCTTC. The V call is TRBV7-2, the J call TRBJ2-1; 9 nucleotides line up with TRBD1. The germline V gene encodes CDR1 SGHTA and CDR2 FQGNSA. V lost 6 bases to trimming and J lost 6 bases; unmatched junction nucleotides: 9. The CDR3 consists of 15 residues.

CDR3 sequence reads: CATSRGGSTDTQYF. For the CDR3, the DNA is TGTGCCACCTCCCGGGGGGGCTCCACAGATACGCAGTATTTT. V usage is TRBV19 and J usage is TRBJ2-3; TRBD2 agrees at 8 bases. Trimming removed 10 bases from V and 2 bases from J; junction bases left unmatched: 8. The CDR3 totals 14 residues. Germline V lookup: CDR1 LNHDA, CDR2 SQIVND (reference sequence). Drawing the rest from reference TRBV19 and TRBJ2-3, the complete variable domain is DGGITQSPKYLFRKEGQNVTLSCEQNLNHDAMYWYRQDPGQGLRLIYYSQIVNDFQKGDIAEGYSVSREKKESFPLTVTSAQKNPTAFYLCATSRGGSTDTQYFGPGTRLTVL.

The chain joins TRBV4-3 to TRBJ2-1, with 12 bases aligning to TRBD2. This CDR3 is built from 16 residues. V shed 1 base and J 5 bases; nucleotides not matched to a gene: 3. The germline V gene encodes CDR1 LGHNA and CDR2 YSLEER. The CDR3 protein is CASSQVGLAGNNEQFF. The DNA of the CDR3 is TGCGCCAGCAGCCAAGTAGGACTAGCGGGGAACAATGAGCAGTTCTTC.